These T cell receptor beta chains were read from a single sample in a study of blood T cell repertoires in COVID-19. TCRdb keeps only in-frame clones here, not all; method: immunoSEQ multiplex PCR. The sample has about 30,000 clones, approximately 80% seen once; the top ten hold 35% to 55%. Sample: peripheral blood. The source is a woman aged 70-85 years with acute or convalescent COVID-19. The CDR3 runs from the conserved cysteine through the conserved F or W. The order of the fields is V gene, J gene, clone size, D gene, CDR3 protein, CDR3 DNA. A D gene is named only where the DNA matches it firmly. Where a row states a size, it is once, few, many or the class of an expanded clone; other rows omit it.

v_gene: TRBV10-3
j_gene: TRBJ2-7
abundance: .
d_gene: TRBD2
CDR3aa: CAIPGGSGELSDSQVTYEQYF
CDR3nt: TGTGCCATCCCCGGGGGTAGCGGGGAGCTCTCCGATAGTCAGGTCACCTACGAGCAGTACTTC

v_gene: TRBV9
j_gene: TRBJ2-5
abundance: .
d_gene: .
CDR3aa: CASSPRDSMWETQYF
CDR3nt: TGTGCCAGCAGCCCTCGGGATAGCATGTGGGAGACCCAGTACTTC

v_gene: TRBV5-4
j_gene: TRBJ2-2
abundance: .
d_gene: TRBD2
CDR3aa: CASSPPGAGANTGELFF
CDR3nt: TGTGCCAGCAGCCCCCCCGGGGCGGGGGCGAACACCGGGGAGCTGTTTTTT

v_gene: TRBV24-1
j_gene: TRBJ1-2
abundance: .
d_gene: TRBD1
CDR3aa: CATSDAGGSGGYTF
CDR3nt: TGTGCCACCAGTGATGCAGGGGGTTCCGGTGGCTACACCTTC

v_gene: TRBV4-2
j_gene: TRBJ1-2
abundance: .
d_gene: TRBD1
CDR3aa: CASRTLKADRGQYGYTF
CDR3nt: TGTGCCAGCAGAACACTAAAAGCTGACAGGGGGCAATATGGCTACACCTTC

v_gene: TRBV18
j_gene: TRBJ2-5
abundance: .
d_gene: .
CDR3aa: CASSTAGDGGGKTQYF
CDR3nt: TGTGCCAGCTCAACGGCCGGAGACGGTGGGGGGAAGACCCAGTACTTC

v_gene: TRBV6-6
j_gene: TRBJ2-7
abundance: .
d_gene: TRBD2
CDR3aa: CASSYGASGYEQYF
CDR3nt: TGTGCCAGCAGTTACGGGGCTAGCGGCTACGAGCAGTACTTC

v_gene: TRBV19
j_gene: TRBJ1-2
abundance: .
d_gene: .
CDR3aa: CASTSNQGLTYGYTF
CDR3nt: TGTGCCAGTACCTCCAACCAGGGACTCACTTATGGCTACACCTTC

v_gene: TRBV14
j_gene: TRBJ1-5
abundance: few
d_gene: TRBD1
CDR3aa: CASSQDTGSGGGNQPQHF
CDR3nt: TGTGCCAGCAGCCAAGATACGGGCTCAGGGGGCGGGAATCAGCCCCAGCATTTT

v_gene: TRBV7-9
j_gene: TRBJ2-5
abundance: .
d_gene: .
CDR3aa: CASSLAVRGSGETQYF
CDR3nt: TGTGCCAGCAGCTTAGCAGTTCGGGGGTCGGGAGAGACCCAGTACTTC

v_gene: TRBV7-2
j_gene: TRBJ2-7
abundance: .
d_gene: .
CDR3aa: CASSLSSAGSSYEQYF
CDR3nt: TGTGCCAGCAGCTTAAGTTCTGCGGGAAGCTCCTACGAGCAGTACTTC

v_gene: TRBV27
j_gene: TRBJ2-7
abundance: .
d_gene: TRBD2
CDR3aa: CASSQRGELAYEQYF
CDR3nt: TGTGCCAGCAGTCAACGGGGGGAGTTGGCCTACGAGCAGTACTTC

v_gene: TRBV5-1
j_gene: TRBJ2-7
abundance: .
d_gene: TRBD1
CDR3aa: CASSNQGDEQYF
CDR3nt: TGCGCCAGCAGCAACCAGGGGGACGAGCAGTACTTC

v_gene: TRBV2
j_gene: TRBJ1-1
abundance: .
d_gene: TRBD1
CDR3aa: CASSSRQGLNTEAFF
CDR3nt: TGTGCCAGCAGTTCCAGACAGGGGTTGAACACTGAAGCTTTCTTT

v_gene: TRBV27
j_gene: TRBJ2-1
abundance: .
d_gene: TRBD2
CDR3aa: CASSFPAGGNYNEQFF
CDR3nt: TGTGCCAGCAGTTTCCCAGCGGGGGGGAACTACAATGAGCAGTTCTTC

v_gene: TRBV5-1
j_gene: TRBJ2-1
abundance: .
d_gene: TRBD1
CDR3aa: CASSSRTGGGNEQFF
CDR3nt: TGCGCCAGCAGCTCCCGGACAGGGGGTGGGAATGAGCAGTTCTTC

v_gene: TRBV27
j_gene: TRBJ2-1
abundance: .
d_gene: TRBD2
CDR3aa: CASSSGLAGGREQFF
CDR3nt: TGTGCCAGCAGTTCTGGACTAGCGGGGGGGCGCGAGCAGTTCTTC

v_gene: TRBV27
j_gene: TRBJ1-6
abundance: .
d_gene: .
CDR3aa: CASISDYGGPLHF
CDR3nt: TGTGCCAGCATATCGGATTACGGAGGCCCCCTCCACTTT

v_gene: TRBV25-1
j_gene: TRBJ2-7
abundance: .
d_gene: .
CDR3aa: CASSKTGSYEQYF
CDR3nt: TGTGCCAGCAGTAAGACAGGTTCCTACGAGCAGTACTTC

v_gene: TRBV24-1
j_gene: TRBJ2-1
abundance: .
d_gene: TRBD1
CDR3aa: CATSAPGTGFTGSFF
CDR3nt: TGTGCCACCAGTGCTCCCGGGACAGGGTTCACGGGTTCGTTCTTC

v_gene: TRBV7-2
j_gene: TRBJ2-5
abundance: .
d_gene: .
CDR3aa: CASSLQGWETQYF
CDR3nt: TGTGCCAGCAGCTTACAGGGATGGGAGACCCAGTACTTC

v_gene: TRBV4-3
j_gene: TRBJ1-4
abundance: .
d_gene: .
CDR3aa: CASSQDLNEKLFF
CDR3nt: TGCGCCAGCAGCCAAGACCTAAATGAAAAACTGTTTTTT

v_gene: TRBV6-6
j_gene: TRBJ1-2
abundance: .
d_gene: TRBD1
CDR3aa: CASSATGGGLYGYTF
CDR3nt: TGTGCCAGCAGTGCCACAGGGGGGGGACTTTATGGCTACACCTTC

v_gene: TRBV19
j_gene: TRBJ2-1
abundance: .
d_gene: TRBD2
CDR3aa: CASSKSGTSGNDEQFF
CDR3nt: TGTGCCAGTAGTAAATCCGGGACTAGCGGCAACGATGAGCAGTTCTTC

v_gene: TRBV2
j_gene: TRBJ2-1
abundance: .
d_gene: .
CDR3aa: CASSVNNEQFF
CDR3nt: TGTGCCAGCAGTGTAAACAATGAGCAGTTCTTC

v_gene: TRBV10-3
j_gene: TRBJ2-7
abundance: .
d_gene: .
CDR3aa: CAIMAGHEQYF
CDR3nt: TGTGCCATCATGGCGGGACACGAGCAGTACTTC

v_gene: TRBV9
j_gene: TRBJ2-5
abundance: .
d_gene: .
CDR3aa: CASSVGLGMEETQYF
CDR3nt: TGTGCCAGCAGCGTAGGACTAGGGATGGAAGAGACCCAGTACTTC

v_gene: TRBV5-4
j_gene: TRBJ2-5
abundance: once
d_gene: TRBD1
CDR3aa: CASSAYKTGVEETQYF
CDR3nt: TGTGCCAGCAGCGCCTACAAGACAGGGGTTGAGGAGACCCAGTACTTC

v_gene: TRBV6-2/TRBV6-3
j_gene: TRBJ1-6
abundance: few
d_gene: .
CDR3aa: CASSYSEVISYNSPLHF
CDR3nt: TGTGCCAGCAGTTACTCGGAGGTGATCTCCTATAATTCACCCCTCCACTTT

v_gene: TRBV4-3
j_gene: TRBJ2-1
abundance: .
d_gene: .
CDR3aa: CASSQDGGLNEQFF
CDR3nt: TGCGCCAGCAGCCAAGATGGGGGGTTAAATGAGCAGTTCTTC

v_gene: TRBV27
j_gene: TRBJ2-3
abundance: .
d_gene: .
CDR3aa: CASSSRRADTQYF
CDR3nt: TGTGCCAGCAGTTCAAGGCGGGCAGATACGCAGTATTTT

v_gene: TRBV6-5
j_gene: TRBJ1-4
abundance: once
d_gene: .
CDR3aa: CASSRYRDGQTLFF
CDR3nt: TGTGCCAGCAGCCGATACAGGGACGGTCAGACACTGTTTTTT

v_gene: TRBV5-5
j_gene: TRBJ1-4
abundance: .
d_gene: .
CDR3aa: CASSLNGGRVGEKLFF
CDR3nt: TGTGCCAGCAGCTTGAACGGGGGGCGTGTGGGAGAAAAACTGTTTTTT

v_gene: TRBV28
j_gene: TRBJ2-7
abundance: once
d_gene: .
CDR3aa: CASSKTAPSEQYF
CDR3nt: TGTGCCAGCAGTAAGACAGCCCCAAGTGAGCAGTACTTC

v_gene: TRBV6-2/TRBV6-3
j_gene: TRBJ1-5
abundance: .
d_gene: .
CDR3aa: CASSYWGQPQHF
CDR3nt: TGTGCCAGCAGTTACTGGGGCCAGCCCCAGCATTTT

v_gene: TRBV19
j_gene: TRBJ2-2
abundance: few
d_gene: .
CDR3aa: CATSWGSGKNTGELFF
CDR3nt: TGTGCCACCTCATGGGGTAGCGGAAAAAACACCGGGGAGCTGTTTTTT

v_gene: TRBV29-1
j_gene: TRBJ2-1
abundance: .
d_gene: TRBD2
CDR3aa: CSGTPSSGITLGNEQFF
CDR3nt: TGCAGCGGCACCCCCTCCAGCGGGATTACTTTAGGGAATGAGCAGTTCTTC

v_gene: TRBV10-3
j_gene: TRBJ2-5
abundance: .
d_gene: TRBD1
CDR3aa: CAISDPDRGRETQYF
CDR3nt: TGTGCCATCAGTGACCCGGACAGGGGGCGTGAGACCCAGTACTTC

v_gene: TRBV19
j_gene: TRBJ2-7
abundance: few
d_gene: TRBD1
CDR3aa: CASSVDRVGAGYEQYF
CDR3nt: TGTGCCAGTAGTGTGGACAGGGTCGGTGCTGGCTACGAGCAGTACTTC

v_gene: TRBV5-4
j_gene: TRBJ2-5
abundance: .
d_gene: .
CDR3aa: CASSSDIQETQYF
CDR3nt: TGTGCCAGCAGCTCCGACATTCAAGAGACCCAGTACTTC

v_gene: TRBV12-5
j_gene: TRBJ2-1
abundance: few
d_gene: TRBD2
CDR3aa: CASGLVSSLAGGPNEQFF
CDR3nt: TGTGCTAGTGGTTTGGTATCCTCACTAGCGGGAGGGCCCAATGAGCAGTTCTTC

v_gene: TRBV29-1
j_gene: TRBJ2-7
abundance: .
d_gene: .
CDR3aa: CSVVYRETYEQYF
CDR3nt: TGCAGCGTCGTTTACAGGGAAACCTACGAGCAGTACTTC

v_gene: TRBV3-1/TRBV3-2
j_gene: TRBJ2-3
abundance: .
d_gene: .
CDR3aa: CASSPLRRGGGTQYF
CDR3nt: TGTGCCAGCAGCCCTTTACGAAGGGGTGGCGGTACGCAGTATTTT

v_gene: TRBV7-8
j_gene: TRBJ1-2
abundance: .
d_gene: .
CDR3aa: CASSLREGNYGYTF
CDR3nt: TGTGCCAGCAGCTTACGGGAAGGGAACTATGGCTACACCTTC

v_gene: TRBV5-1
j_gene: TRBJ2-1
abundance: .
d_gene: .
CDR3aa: CASSLGGGENYNEQFF
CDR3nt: TGCGCCAGCAGCTTGGGGGGCGGTGAAAACTACAATGAGCAGTTCTTC

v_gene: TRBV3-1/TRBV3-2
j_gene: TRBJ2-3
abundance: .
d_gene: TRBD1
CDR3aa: CASSDRGTGVSDTQYF
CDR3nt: TGTGCCAGCAGCGACCGAGGGACAGGGGTTTCAGATACGCAGTATTTT

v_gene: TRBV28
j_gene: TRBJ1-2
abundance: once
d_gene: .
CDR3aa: CASSLWGQGTRPNYGYTF
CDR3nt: TGTGCCAGCAGTTTATGGGGTCAGGGAACCCGACCTAACTATGGCTACACCTTC

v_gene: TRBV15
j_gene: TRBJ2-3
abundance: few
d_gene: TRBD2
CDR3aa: CATSREGPLAGTDTQYF
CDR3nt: TGTGCCACCAGCAGGGAGGGACCTCTAGCGGGCACAGATACGCAGTATTTT